A single sample is the source of the 17 T cell receptor beta chains below, sequenced in a study of T cell repertoires in cytomegalovirus infection. TCRdb re-called the reads with MiXCR, one entry per CDR3 protein. The table has tens of thousands of distinct CDR3 sequences, about 27% seen once. Their antigens remain unidentified. This specimen was CD8+ T cells from cultured PBMCs, taken from culture after CMV antigen stimulation. The source is a human donor in good health (CMV status not recorded). Some clones in this sample may be carry-over from other donors' samples.

This clonotype was counted at least ten times. This sequence joins TRBV7-8 and TRBJ2-6; D might be TRBD1 or TRBD2, each matching 5 bases. Trimming removed 4 bases from V and 0 bases from J, with 13 bases in between. This CDR3 comprises 17 residues. Germline assignment: CDR1 SGHVS and CDR2 FQNEAQ. The CDR3 is CASSWAGANSGANVLTF. In nucleotides, the CDR3 is TGTGCCAGCAGCTGGGCCGGGGCCAACTCTGGGGCCAACGTCCTGACTTTC. Filled out from reference TRBV7-8 and TRBJ2-6, the complete variable domain reads GAGVSQSPRYKVAKRGQDVALRCDPISGHVSLFWYQQALGQGPEFLTYFQNEAQLDKSGLPSDRFFAERPEGSVSTLKIQRTQQEDSAVYLCASSWAGANSGANVLTFGAGSRLTVL.

The chain has TRBV5-1 and TRBJ1-2; weak D call: TRBD1 (6 bases). The CDR3 has 14 residues. Germline CDR1 SGHRS, CDR2 YFSETQ. V was trimmed by 2 bases and J by 6 bases, leaving 14 bases between them. CDR3 coding DNA: TGCGCCAGCAGCTTCAGGGGTGATTATCATGGCTACACCTTC. This codes for CASSFRGDYHGYTF.

The sample holds many counts of this clonotype. The chain has TRBV7-6 and TRBJ2-7, with 12 bases lining up with TRBD2. The germline V gene encodes CDR1 SGHVS and CDR2 FNYEAQ. V shed 3 bases, J shed 4 bases, and the junction held 1 base outside the gene matches. This CDR3 is built from 14 residues. CDR3 DNA sequence: TGTGCCAGCAGCTTGGGACTAGCGGGTTACGAGCAGTACTTC. This translates into CASSLGLAGYEQYF.

This clonotype occurred a few times. The chain is built from TRBV7-8 and TRBJ2-7; D remains ambiguous. Looked up from germline, CDR1 is SGHVS and CDR2 is FQNEAQ. V dropped 3 bases and J dropped 7 bases, with 10 bases sitting between them. CDR3 size: 12 residues. DNA for the CDR3: TGTGCCAGCAGCTTGGTGGCACCAGAGCAGTACTTC. Protein sequence: CASSLVAPEQYF.

This chain connects TRBV9 to TRBJ2-2; D gene ambiguous. The CDR3 loop spans 15 amino acids. Germline lookup yields CDR1 SGDLS and CDR2 YYNGEE. The germline V and J ends were trimmed by 0 bases and 0 bases, with 6 bases remaining between them. CDR3 protein: CASSVGGSNTGELFF. The CDR3, as DNA: TGTGCCAGCAGCGTAGGAGGCTCGAACACCGGGGAGCTGTTTTTT.

This clonotype has ten or more counts. V gene TRBV7-2 combines with J gene TRBJ2-7; possible D gene TRBD2, 7 bases. The CDR3 covers 14 residues. Trimming took 6 bases from V and 6 from J, leaving 18 bases between them. Germline CDR1 and CDR2: SGHTA and FQGNSA. CDR3 nucleotides: TGTGCCAGCAGTCCCTGGGGGGGGCGAATCGAGCAGTACTTC. As protein: CASSPWGGRIEQYF.

This clonotype showed up just a few times. The V gene is TRBV4-3, the J gene TRBJ2-1, with a tentative D call TRBD2 (6 bases). The CDR3 loop spans 16 amino acids. Trimming pared 3 bases from V and 5 bases from J, leaving 17 bases between. CDR1 is LGHNA, CDR2 YSLEER, per germline. Here the CDR3 reads CASSQLGGGSDNEQFF. The CDR3 nucleotides are TGCGCCAGCAGCCAGTTAGGTGGGGGGTCGGACAATGAGCAGTTCTTC.

The chain employs TRBV5-4 and TRBJ2-2; no definite D call. This CDR3 is 12 amino acids long. Germline lookup yields CDR1 SGHNT and CDR2 YYREEE (reference sequence). Deletions cut 0 bases from V and 13 bases from J, with 10 bases between. CDR3 bases: TGTGCCAGCAGCTTGGACGGGTTTTGGCTGTTTTTT. Its translation: CASSLDGFWLFF.

The chain couples TRBV6-2 or TRBV6-3 to TRBJ2-7, with TRBD2 as a possible D gene (5 bases). The germline V and J ends were trimmed by 5 bases and 6 bases, with 11 bases remaining between them. CDR3 length: 12 amino acids. CDR1 and CDR2 (germline): MNHEY, SVGEGT. The chain's CDR3 is CASSPGKVEQYF. The CDR3, as DNA: TGTGCCAGCAGTCCCGGGAAGGTCGAGCAGTACTTC.

The chain recombines TRBV6-2 or TRBV6-3 with TRBJ2-4; TRBD1 aligns across 7 bases. CDR1 and CDR2 (germline): MNHEY, SVGEGT. Trimming removed 6 bases from V and 2 bases from J; junction bases left unmatched: 13. The CDR3 spans 17 residues. The CDR3 sequence is CASRIPEQGSTKNIQYF. Written as DNA, the CDR3 is TGTGCCAGCAGGATCCCGGAACAGGGGTCGACCAAAAACATTCAGTACTTC.

In its sample, this clonotype was seen many times. The J gene is TRBJ2-5, the V gene TRBV7-6; D ambiguous. The V gene's germline CDR1 is SGHVS and CDR2 FNYEAQ. V lost 4 bases and J 7 bases, leaving 7 bases between the germline ends. There are 11 residues in the CDR3. This CDR3 reads CASSSMGTQYF. As DNA, the CDR3 is TGTGCCAGCAGCTCGATGGGGACCCAGTACTTC.

The chain employs TRBV7-6 and TRBJ2-5; D remains ambiguous. Per the germline V gene, CDR1 is SGHVS and CDR2 is FNYEAQ. V lost 4 bases to trimming and J lost 2 bases, with 14 bases between them. CDR3 size: 15 residues. The CDR3 DNA sequence: TGTGCCAGCAGCTCGCGAGGAGTCCCACAAGAGACCCAGTACTTC. This encodes CASSSRGVPQETQYF.

V and J are TRBV11-2 and TRBJ2-7; D is perhaps TRBD1 or TRBD2 (6 bases each). Germline assignment: CDR1 SGHAT and CDR2 FQNNGV. The V and J ends lost 5 bases and 0 bases respectively, with 11 bases between them. The CDR3 sequence is 14 residues long. The CDR3 here is CASSRGHSSYEQYF. The CDR3 region has the DNA TGTGCCAGCAGCCGGGGGCACAGCTCCTACGAGCAGTACTTC.

Turning to this clonotype: The junction departs from the called germline gene at one end, perhaps through a read error. This rearrangement joins TRBV6-6 to TRBJ2-1; no reliable D call. The CDR3 has 14 residues. CDR1 and CDR2 (germline): MNHNY, SVGAGI (reference sequence). The CDR3 sequence: CASGYSDGNNEQFF. DNA for the CDR3: TGTGCCAGCGGTTACTCGGACGGTAACAATGAGCAGTTCTTC.

The rearrangement links TRBV7-9 to TRBJ2-5; D is ambiguous. The germline V and J ends were trimmed by 3 bases and 5 bases, with 16 bases remaining between them. CDR1 is SEHNR, CDR2 FQNEAQ, per germline (reference sequence). CDR3 length: 15 residues. CDR3 in amino acids: CASSFDRPSEETQYF. The CDR3 nucleotides read TGTGCCAGCAGCTTCGATCGGCCAAGTGAGGAGACCCAGTACTTC.

The chain is built from TRBV7-3 and TRBJ2-2; 13 nucleotides match TRBD2. The CDR3 has 18 amino acids. With V trimmed by 6 bases and J by 5 bases, 12 bases remained unmatched. Germline loops: CDR1 SGHTA, CDR2 FQGTGA. This CDR3 reads CASSHGLAGANQTGELFF. DNA for the CDR3: TGTGCCAGCAGTCACGGACTAGCGGGGGCCAATCAAACCGGGGAGCTGTTTTTT.

The chain uses TRBV28 and TRBJ2-1; 9 positions agree with TRBD2. The CDR3 sequence is 16 residues long. Trimming at V came to 7 bases and at J to 6 bases, leaving 13 bases not matched to a gene. In germline, CDR1 is MDHEN, CDR2 SYDVKM. CDR3 DNA: TGTGCCAGCATTCCTTCCCCGGGACTAGCAGTCAATGAGCAGTTCTTC. Its translation: CASIPSPGLAVNEQFF.